This T cell receptor (beta chain) was recorded in a study (dated by TCRdb to between 2015 and 2016). For the study in its entirety: Whether tumor-infiltrating Tregs in breast cancer are recruited from blood Tregs or converted in situ from other CD4+ T cell subsets was tested.

CDR1 is given as SGHVS and CDR2 as FQNEAQ, both from the germline V gene. The CDR3 holds 14 amino acids from the cysteine to the phenylalanine. Solely the CDR3 DNA is kept, with 42 bases framed from the first base. The paper as a whole reports these results and caveats: Tumor memory CD4+ T cell TCR gene usage was found to cluster with blood and lymph node memory CD4+ cells and with lymph node naive CD4+ cells. Validation in the larger cohort was restricted to a single TCR beta V-J rearrangement rather than whole repertoires. The greatest overlap of tumor-infiltrating Treg TCR alpha and beta sequences was observed with tumor naive CD4+ T cells, followed by blood naive CD4+ T cells.

Amplification of full-length TCR variable regions was done by 5' RACE PCR using constant-region reverse primers, and this step was followed by semi-nested PCR with Nested Universal Primer A. The ReliaPrep RNA Cell Miniprep System was used to extract total RNA, which was then reverse transcribed into 5'RACE-ready cDNA with the SMARTer RACE 5'/3' Kit. Multiplex adaptors were used to barcode the full-length TCR alpha and beta libraries, which were then sequenced on an Illumina MiSeq. The study's own analysis went as follows. Sequencing data were pooled across the five patients for each of nine subset-tissue groups and compared by unsupervised clustering of TCR gene usage. The Morisita-Horn index, with shared sequences weighted by their contribution to each repertoire, was used to calculate repertoire similarity. The public reads were reprocessed in TCRdb via fastp at Q25 and MiXCR, keeping in-frame beta chains. Every distinct CDR3 protein forms one entry, paired with its most common genes and DNA. The V and J calls follow TCRdb's processing rather than the paper's. The sample profile shows tens of thousands of distinct CDR3 sequences; 28% of them were found once. The top ten clonotypes cover about 2% of the sample.

This clonotype was seen just once. Its binding antigen is unknown. Mismatch with germline at one junction end may stem from a read error. The Miltenyi Naive CD4+ T Cell Isolation kit was used to purify naive CD4+ T cells, and Tregs were depleted with CD25 microbeads. Tregs, naive and memory CD4+ T cells from tumor, blood and ipsilateral draining lymph nodes of a few breast cancer patients underwent full-length TCR alpha and beta sequencing. Ficoll density gradient centrifugation was used to isolate mononuclear cells from either lymph nodes or roughly 50 ml of peripheral blood. FACS confirmed that the sorted cell populations were more than 90% pure.

The V gene is TRBV7-8 and the J gene is TRBJ2-5; the D gene identity is not certain. Sequenced input: naive CD4+ T cells sorted from blood. Explained via the paper, the cell subset or site label denotes: naive CD4+ T cells, CD4+CD45RA+CD25-. The source is a female donor with breast cancer. The CDR3 loop reads CTSSFSPPGETQYF. The DNA is TGTACCAGCAGCTTTTCACCTCCGGGAGAGACCCAGTACTTC.